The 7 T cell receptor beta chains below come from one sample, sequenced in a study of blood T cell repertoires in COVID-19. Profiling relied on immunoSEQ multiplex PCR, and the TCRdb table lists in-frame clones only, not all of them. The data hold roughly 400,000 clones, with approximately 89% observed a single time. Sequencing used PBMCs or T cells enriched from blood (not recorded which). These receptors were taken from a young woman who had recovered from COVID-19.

The CDR3 loop is CASSTEGQEYSNQPQHF. For the CDR3, the DNA is TGTGCCAGCAGTACGGAAGGACAGGAGTATAGCAATCAGCCCCAGCATTTT. The gene calls are TRBV28 and TRBJ1-5, with 7 bases fitting TRBD1. Germline CDR1 MDHEN, CDR2 SYDVKM. The CDR3 has 17 residues. J was trimmed by 0 bases and V by 5 bases; bases with no gene match: 10.

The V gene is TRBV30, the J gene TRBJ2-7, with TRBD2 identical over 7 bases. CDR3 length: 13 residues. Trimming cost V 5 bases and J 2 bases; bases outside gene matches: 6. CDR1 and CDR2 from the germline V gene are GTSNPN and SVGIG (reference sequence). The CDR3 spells CAWLGTKAYEQYF. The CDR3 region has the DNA TGTGCCTGGCTGGGGACTAAGGCCTACGAGCAGTACTTC.

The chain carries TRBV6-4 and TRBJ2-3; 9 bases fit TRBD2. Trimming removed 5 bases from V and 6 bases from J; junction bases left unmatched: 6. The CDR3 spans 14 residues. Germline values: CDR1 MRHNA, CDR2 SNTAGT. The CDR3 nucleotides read TGTGCCAGCAGTCAAGGGACTAGCTATGATACGCAGTATTTT. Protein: CASSQGTSYDTQYF.

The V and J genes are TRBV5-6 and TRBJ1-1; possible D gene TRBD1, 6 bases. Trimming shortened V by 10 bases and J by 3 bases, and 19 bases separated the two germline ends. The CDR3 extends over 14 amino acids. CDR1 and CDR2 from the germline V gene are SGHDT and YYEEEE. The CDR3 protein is CAGSSGGKDTEAFF. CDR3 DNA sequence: TGTGCCGGAAGCTCGGGGGGCAAGGACACTGAAGCTTTCTTT.

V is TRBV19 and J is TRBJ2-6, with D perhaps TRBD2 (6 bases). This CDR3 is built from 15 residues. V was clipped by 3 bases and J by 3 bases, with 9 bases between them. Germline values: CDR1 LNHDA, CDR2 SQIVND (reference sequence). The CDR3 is CASSMPGVGANVLTF. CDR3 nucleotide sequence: TGTGCCAGTAGTATGCCGGGGGTTGGGGCCAACGTCCTGACTTTC.

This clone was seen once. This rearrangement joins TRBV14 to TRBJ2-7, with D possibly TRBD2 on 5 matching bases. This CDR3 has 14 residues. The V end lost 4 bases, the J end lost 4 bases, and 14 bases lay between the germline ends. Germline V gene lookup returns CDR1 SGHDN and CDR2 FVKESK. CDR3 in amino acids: CASSRGGTRYEQYF. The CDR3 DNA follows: TGTGCCAGCAGCCGCGGAGGTACCCGATACGAGCAGTACTTC.

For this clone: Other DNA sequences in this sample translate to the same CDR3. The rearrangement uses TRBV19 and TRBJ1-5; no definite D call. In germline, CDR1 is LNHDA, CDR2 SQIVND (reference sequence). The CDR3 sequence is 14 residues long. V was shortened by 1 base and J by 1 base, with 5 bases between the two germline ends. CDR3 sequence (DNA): TGTGCCAGTAGTATAGGTCAAAGCAATCAGCCCCAGCATTTT. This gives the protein CASSIGQSNQPQHF.